Included here is one T cell receptor beta chain sequence, with context. V was cut by 5 bases and J by 3 bases, with 11 bases left in between. Germline assignment: CDR1 MDHEN and CDR2 SYDVKM. The CDR3 has 13 amino acids. This sample is drawn from a study of blood T cell repertoires in COVID-19. Whole-study context: Some COVID-19 samples were acute and others convalescent; all came from the United States, Italy and Spain.

In Seattle, patients joined the study during active infection and were tracked longitudinally. As handled by the study authors: Cell counts per sample came from amplifying reference gene primers. The protocol was immunoSEQ multiplex PCR, while the TCRdb copy is restricted to in-frame clones and leaves out a portion. The V and J calls and the clone size are those of that table, but D and trimming were determined from the DNA. The sample carries over 200,000 clones, 83% recorded once. The receptor comes from a woman in her 30s with COVID-19, enrolled during active disease. The chain recombines TRBV28 with TRBJ2-7; D is perhaps TRBD2 (6 bases). The specimen sequenced was peripheral blood. The CDR3 DNA is TGTGCCAGCAGTCCGGGACTCGGCTACGAGCAGTACTTC. Amino acid sequence: CASSPGLGYEQYF.